This TCR beta chain was identified during a study of T-cell reconstitution after alpha-beta-depleted transplantation in children. The study, taken as a whole, reports: T-cell numbers and diversity, one year after transplant, stemmed largely from T cells that were newly produced. The study traced high day-60 TCRbeta diversity in some patients to surviving recipient T cells and thymic progenitors.

TCRbeta library preparation incorporated unique molecular identifiers. One entry per CDR3 protein, called by TCRdb with MiXCR from the PCR reads. The sample carries roughly 670,000 distinct CDR3 sequences, around 12% recorded once. In this sample, this clonotype turned up many times. The target antigen is unknown. V dropped 1 base and J dropped 7 bases, with 8 bases sitting between them. The CDR3 is 13 residues long. The V gene's germline CDR1 is WNHNN and CDR2 SYGVQD (reference sequence). The material was PBMCs, obtained before TCRalphabeta/CD19-depleted stem cell transplant. The sequence was obtained from a girl aged 2 to 9 with congenital amegakaryocytic thrombocytopenia, due to receive a stem cell transplant. The V call is TRBV10-1, the J call TRBJ2-1; D is perhaps TRBD2 (6 bases). CDR3 in amino acids: CASSEYRGNEQFF. The CDR3 nucleotides read TGCGCCAGCAGTGAGTACCGGGGGAATGAGCAGTTCTTC.